The rows below give T cell receptor beta chains drawn from one sample of a study of cytomegalovirus exposure and HLA in healthy donors. Sequencing was performed with immunoSEQ multiplex PCR; in TCRdb, only in-frame clones are kept and a portion is missing. The sample gives 110,000 to 150,000 clones, just over 85% of which show up once; 7.5% to 10% is in the top ten. Sequencing was performed on PBMCs. The receptors originated from a woman between 18 and 29 years old in good health and CMV-seropositive. Both conserved end residues are part of each CDR3. D genes are given only for firm matches. For some rows the clone size is stated as once, few or many, or as a class when expanded; others skip it.

CDR3 protein	CDR3 DNA	CDR3 length	J gene	clone size	D gene	V gene
CASRRGGNTDTQYF	TGTGCCAGCAGAAGAGGAGGGAACACAGATACGCAGTATTTT	14	TRBJ2-3	NA	NA	TRBV2
CASSEAGGMAQPQHF	TGTGCCAGCAGTGAAGCAGGGGGCATGGCTCAGCCCCAGCATTTT	15	TRBJ1-5	NA	TRBD1	TRBV6-1
CASSPTGQGSGAFF	TGTGCCAGCAGCCCCACGGGACAGGGGAGTGGAGCTTTCTTT	14	TRBJ1-1	NA	TRBD1	TRBV7-9
CASSYRFSSSYEQYF	TGTGCCAGTAGTTACAGGTTTTCTAGCTCCTACGAGCAGTACTTC	15	TRBJ2-7	NA	NA	TRBV5-6
CAIRGAGGGNEQFF	TGTGCCATCAGAGGGGCGGGAGGGGGCAATGAGCAGTTCTTC	14	TRBJ2-1	NA	TRBD2	TRBV10-3
CASSTIRGTRYTEAFF	TGTGCCAGCAGCACTATCAGGGGGACGAGGTACACTGAAGCTTTCTTT	16	TRBJ1-1	NA	NA	TRBV21-1
CASRDRGAGEQYF	TGTGCCAGCAGGGACAGGGGAGCGGGGGAGCAGTACTTC	13	TRBJ2-7	few	TRBD1	TRBV6-5
CASSPDGAVQPQHF	TGTGCCAGCAGTCCGGACGGAGCGGTTCAGCCCCAGCATTTT	14	TRBJ1-5	NA	NA	TRBV27
CATSRALGRRSYEQYF	TGTGCCACCAGCAGAGCCTTGGGGAGGCGCTCCTACGAGCAGTACTTC	16	TRBJ2-7	NA	NA	TRBV15
CASSLAFSSYNEQFF	TGTGCCAGCAGCTTAGCGTTTAGCTCCTACAATGAGCAGTTCTTC	15	TRBJ2-1	NA	NA	TRBV7-2
CASSVSGGPPGELFF	TGTGCCAGCAGTGTGTCGGGGGGGCCCCCCGGGGAGCTGTTTTTT	15	TRBJ2-2	NA	TRBD2	TRBV2
CASSRSQGMNTEAFF	TGTGCCAGCTCACGGTCACAGGGGATGAACACTGAAGCTTTCTTT	15	TRBJ1-1	NA	TRBD1	TRBV18
CASSYSTGGRPYEQYF	TGTGCCAGCAGTTACTCGACGGGAGGCCGACCCTACGAGCAGTACTTC	16	TRBJ2-7	once	TRBD2	TRBV6-5
CASSVATWQGATEAFF	TGTGCCAGCAGCGTAGCTACTTGGCAGGGGGCTACTGAAGCTTTCTTT	16	TRBJ1-1	NA	TRBD1	TRBV9
CASSVFGNQPQHF	TGTGCCAGCAGCGTATTCGGCAATCAGCCCCAGCATTTT	13	TRBJ1-5	NA	NA	TRBV7-9
CASSQEQGPYGYTF	TGCGCCAGCAGCCAAGAACAGGGTCCCTATGGCTACACCTTC	14	TRBJ1-2	NA	NA	TRBV4-3
CASSSYATGRGNTIYF	TGTGCCAGCAGTTCTTACGCGACAGGACGGGGAAACACCATATATTTT	16	TRBJ1-3	NA	NA	TRBV28
CASSLGGGRTYEQYF	TGTGCCAGCAGCTTAGGGGGAGGGCGGACCTACGAGCAGTACTTC	15	TRBJ2-7	NA	TRBD2	TRBV11-3
CASSEGLAAYNEQFF	TGTGCCAGCAGTGAGGGACTAGCGGCCTACAATGAGCAGTTCTTC	15	TRBJ2-1	NA	TRBD2	TRBV6-4
CASSRQGIRAFF	TGTGCCAGCAGTCGACAGGGGATACGGGCTTTCTTT	12	TRBJ1-1	NA	TRBD1	TRBV2
CASSPPLRANYGYTF	TGTGCCAGCAGCCCCCCGCTCCGAGCTAACTATGGCTACACCTTC	15	TRBJ1-2	NA	NA	TRBV5-6
CASSLGDGGTEAFF	TGTGCCAGCAGCTTAGGGGACGGGGGCACTGAAGCTTTCTTT	14	TRBJ1-1	once	NA	TRBV11-2
CASSGRGASGTPVETQYF	TGTGCCAGCAGCGGTAGGGGGGCTAGCGGGACGCCAGTGGAGACCCAGTACTTC	18	TRBJ2-5	NA	TRBD2	TRBV7-9
CASSSETILSSYNSPLHF	TGTGCCAGCAGCTCCGAAACGATTCTTAGCTCCTATAATTCACCCCTCCACTTT	18	TRBJ1-6	once	NA	TRBV7-8
CAWSVPAGAKYEQYF	TGTGCCTGGAGTGTCCCAGCGGGAGCAAAGTACGAGCAGTACTTC	15	TRBJ2-7	NA	TRBD2	TRBV30
CASSFNTGLEDTQYF	TGTGCCAGCAGCTTCAACACAGGTCTTGAAGATACGCAGTATTTT	15	TRBJ2-3	NA	NA	TRBV7-2
CASREATEAFF	TGTGCCAGCAGGGAGGCTACTGAAGCTTTCTTT	11	TRBJ1-1	NA	NA	TRBV5-6
CASTPDRDTGELFF	TGTGCCAGCACCCCGGACAGGGACACCGGGGAGCTGTTTTTT	14	TRBJ2-2	NA	TRBD1	TRBV2
CASSSHRPGQGETQYF	TGTGCCAGTAGTAGCCACCGCCCAGGACAGGGGGAGACCCAGTACTTC	16	TRBJ2-5	once	TRBD1	TRBV19
CASSVPGLAAAGTDTQYF	TGTGCCAGCAGCGTCCCGGGACTAGCGGCTGCCGGCACAGATACGCAGTATTTT	18	TRBJ2-3	few	TRBD2	TRBV7-3
CASTGQGDSPLHF	TGTGCCAGTACGGGACAGGGAGATTCACCCCTCCACTTT	13	TRBJ1-6	NA	TRBD1	TRBV6-1
CASSIESTGLRGYTF	TGTGCCAGTAGTATAGAATCTACAGGCCTTAGAGGTTACACCTTC	15	TRBJ1-2	NA	NA	TRBV19
CASSQWCLSYEQYF	TGTGCCAGCAGCCAGTGGTGCTTGTCCTACGAGCAGTACTTC	14	TRBJ2-7	NA	NA	TRBV11-2
CAISEAQGETQYF	TGTGCCATCAGTGAGGCACAGGGGGAGACCCAGTACTTC	13	TRBJ2-5	NA	TRBD1	TRBV10-3
CASRARNYGYTF	TGTGCCAGCAGGGCCAGAAACTATGGCTACACCTTC	12	TRBJ1-2	NA	NA	TRBV6-1
CASSVNPGLRTPTRTDTQYF	TGTGCCAGCAGCGTAAACCCCGGACTACGAACCCCCACCCGCACAGATACGCAGTATTTT	20	TRBJ2-3	NA	NA	TRBV9
CASSLDRVNGYTF	TGTGCCAGCAGCTTAGACAGGGTGAATGGCTACACCTTC	13	TRBJ1-2	NA	NA	TRBV7-2
CASSSEVGGYTF	TGTGCCAGCAGCTCCGAAGTCGGGGGCTACACCTTC	12	TRBJ1-2	NA	NA	TRBV7-9
CASSRWEGNIQYF	TGCGCCAGCAGCCGGTGGGAGGGGAACATTCAGTACTTC	13	TRBJ2-4	NA	TRBD2	TRBV5-1
CASSFGLAGSTYYNEQFF	TGTGCCAGCAGCTTCGGACTAGCGGGATCCACTTACTACAATGAGCAGTTCTTC	18	TRBJ2-1	NA	TRBD2	TRBV13
CASSVEAGGPVDTQYF	TGTGCCAGCAGCGTAGAAGCGGGGGGGCCGGTAGATACGCAGTATTTT	16	TRBJ2-3	NA	TRBD2	TRBV9
CASSFGAGTSNYGYTF	TGTGCCAGCAGTTTTGGGGCAGGGACTTCTAACTATGGCTACACCTTC	16	TRBJ1-2	NA	NA	TRBV6-5
CASSLWTSGSSTDTQYF	TGCGCCAGCAGCCTGTGGACTAGCGGGAGTAGTACAGATACGCAGTATTTT	17	TRBJ2-3	NA	TRBD2	TRBV5-1
CASSYVSGGKNTEAFF	TGTGCCAGCAGTTACGTCTCAGGCGGGAAGAACACTGAAGCTTTCTTT	16	TRBJ1-1	NA	NA	TRBV6-5
CASSIQGAFGPYGYTF	TGTGCCAGTAGTATACAGGGGGCATTTGGTCCCTACGGCTACACCTTC	16	TRBJ1-2	few	TRBD1	TRBV19
CASSQGREETQYF	TGCGCCAGCAGCCAAGGCAGGGAAGAGACCCAGTACTTC	13	TRBJ2-5	NA	NA	TRBV4-3
CAWSFSETANYGYTF	TGTGCCTGGAGTTTTAGCGAAACGGCTAACTATGGCTACACCTTC	15	TRBJ1-2	NA	NA	TRBV30
CASSLIDNPYEQYF	TGTGCCAGCAGCTTAATAGATAACCCCTACGAGCAGTACTTC	14	TRBJ2-7	NA	NA	TRBV5-4
CASREPGQGTNEQFF	TGTGCCAGCAGGGAACCGGGACAGGGGACGAATGAGCAGTTCTTC	15	TRBJ2-1	once	TRBD1	TRBV6-6
CASSLGQVRVSPLHF	TGTGCCAGCAGCTTGGGACAGGTTCGGGTATCACCCCTCCACTTT	15	TRBJ1-6	few	TRBD1	TRBV7-9
CASSPQGTRNTEAFF	TGTGCCAGCAGTCCGCAGGGGACCCGAAACACTGAAGCTTTCTTT	15	TRBJ1-1	NA	NA	TRBV6-5
CASSLRTGYEQYF	TGTGCCAGCTCCCTGCGTACAGGTTACGAGCAGTACTTC	13	TRBJ2-7	NA	NA	TRBV2
CASSSPGQTYEQYF	TGTGCCAGCAGTTCGCCGGGACAGACGTACGAGCAGTACTTC	14	TRBJ2-7	NA	TRBD1	TRBV28
CAWSVNREETQYF	TGTGCCTGGAGTGTAAACAGGGAGGAGACCCAGTACTTC	13	TRBJ2-5	NA	NA	TRBV30
CSVVPNRENTEAFF	TGCAGCGTTGTACCTAACCGGGAGAACACTGAAGCTTTCTTT	14	TRBJ1-1	NA	NA	TRBV29-1
CASSIDGGQETQYF	TGTGCCAGTAGTATAGACGGGGGCCAAGAGACCCAGTACTTC	14	TRBJ2-5	NA	NA	TRBV19
CASSPLGGDRYEQYF	TGTGCCAGCAGTCCCTTGGGCGGGGACCGATACGAGCAGTACTTC	15	TRBJ2-7	NA	NA	TRBV27
CASSLAGVGNYGYTF	TGTGCCAGCAGCTTAGCAGGGGTAGGCAACTATGGCTACACCTTC	15	TRBJ1-2	NA	NA	TRBV5-6
CASSLGRGTGNEAFF	TGTGCCAGCAGCTTGGGCCGGGGGACTGGGAATGAAGCTTTCTTT	15	TRBJ1-1	NA	NA	TRBV5-4
CASSLGGGGEETQYF	TGTGCCAGCAGCTTAGGAGGTGGGGGGGAAGAGACCCAGTACTTC	15	TRBJ2-5	once	TRBD2	TRBV7-6